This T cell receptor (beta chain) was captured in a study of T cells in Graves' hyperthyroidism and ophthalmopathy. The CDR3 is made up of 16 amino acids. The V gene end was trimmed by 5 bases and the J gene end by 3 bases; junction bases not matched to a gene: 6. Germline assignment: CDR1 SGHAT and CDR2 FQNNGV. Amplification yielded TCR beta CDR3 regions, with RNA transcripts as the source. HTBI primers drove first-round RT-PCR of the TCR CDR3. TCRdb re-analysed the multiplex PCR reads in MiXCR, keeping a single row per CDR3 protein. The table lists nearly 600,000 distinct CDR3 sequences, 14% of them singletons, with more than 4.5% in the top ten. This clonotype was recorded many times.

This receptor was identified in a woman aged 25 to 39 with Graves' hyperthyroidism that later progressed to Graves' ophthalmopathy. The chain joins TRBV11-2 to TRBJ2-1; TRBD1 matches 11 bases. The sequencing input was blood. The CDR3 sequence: CASSNAGTGGYNEQFF. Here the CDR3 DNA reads TGTGCCAGCAGCAACGCCGGGACAGGGGGCTACAATGAGCAGTTCTTC. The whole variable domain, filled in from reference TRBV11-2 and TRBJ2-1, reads EAGVAQSPRYKIIEKRQSVAFWCNPISGHATLYWYQQILGQGPKLLIQFQNNGVVDDSQLPKDRFSAERLKGVDSTLKIQPAKLEDSAVYLCASSNAGTGGYNEQFFGPGTRLTVL.